This T cell receptor (beta chain) appears in the sequencing data of a study of CXCR3-negative and CXCR3-positive naive CD8 T cells. Study-level results: CXCR3-positive naive cells carried more hydrophobic TRB CDR3s than CXCR3-negative naive cells did. Sequencing showed both naive subsets with comparably high diversity, and memory CD8+ cells much lower.

Concerning this clonotype itself: Its matching antigen is unknown.

This CDR3 is 15 amino acids long. Per germline, CDR1 SEHNR and CDR2 FQNEAQ (reference sequence). Through 5' RACE with UMI labels, the TRB cDNA libraries were prepared. TCRdb reworked the 5' RACE reads into one entry per CDR3 protein, no DNA. The sample totals tens of thousands of distinct CDR3 sequences. The rearrangement joins TRBV7-9 to TRBJ2-7; absent DNA, TCRdb's TRBD1 call cannot be checked. The sequence was collected from a human donor in good health. Some clones in this sample may be carry-over from other donors' samples. Sequences were obtained from naive CXCR3+ CD8+ T cells from blood. Subset noted: CD45RO-CCR7+CD27+CD95- naive CD8+ T cells expressing CXCR3 (TNR3+). CDR3 loop: CASSLAVRPGVEQYF.